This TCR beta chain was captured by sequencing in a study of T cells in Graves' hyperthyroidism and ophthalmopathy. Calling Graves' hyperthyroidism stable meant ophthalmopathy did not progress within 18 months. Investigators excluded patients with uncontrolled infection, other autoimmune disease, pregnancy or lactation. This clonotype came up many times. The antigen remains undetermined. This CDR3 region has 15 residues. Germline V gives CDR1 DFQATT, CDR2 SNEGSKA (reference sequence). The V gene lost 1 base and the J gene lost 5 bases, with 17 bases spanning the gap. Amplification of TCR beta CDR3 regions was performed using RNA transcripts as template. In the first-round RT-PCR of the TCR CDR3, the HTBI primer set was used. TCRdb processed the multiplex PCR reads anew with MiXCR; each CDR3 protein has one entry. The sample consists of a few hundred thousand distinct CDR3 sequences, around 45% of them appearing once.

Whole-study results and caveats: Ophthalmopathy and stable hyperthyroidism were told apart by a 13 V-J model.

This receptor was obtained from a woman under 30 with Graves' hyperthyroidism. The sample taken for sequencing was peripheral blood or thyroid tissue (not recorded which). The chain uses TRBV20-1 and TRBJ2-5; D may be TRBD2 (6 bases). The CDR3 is CSARAGVSTRETQYF. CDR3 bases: TGCAGTGCTAGAGCGGGAGTAAGCACCCGGGAGACCCAGTACTTC.